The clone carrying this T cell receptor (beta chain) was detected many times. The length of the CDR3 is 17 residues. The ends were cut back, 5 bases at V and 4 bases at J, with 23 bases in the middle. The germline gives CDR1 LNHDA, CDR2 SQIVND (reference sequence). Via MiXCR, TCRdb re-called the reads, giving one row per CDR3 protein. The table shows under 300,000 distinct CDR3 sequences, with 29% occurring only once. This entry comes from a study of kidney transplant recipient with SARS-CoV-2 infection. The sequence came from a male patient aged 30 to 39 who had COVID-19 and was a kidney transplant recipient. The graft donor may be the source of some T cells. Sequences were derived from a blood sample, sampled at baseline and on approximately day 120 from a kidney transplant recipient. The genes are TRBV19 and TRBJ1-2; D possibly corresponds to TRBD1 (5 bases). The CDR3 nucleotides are TGTGCCAGTAGTGCACTACGGACAAATCGAAAGACCTATGGCTACACCTTC. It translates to CASSALRTNRKTYGYTF.